The rows below give T cell receptor beta chains drawn from one sample of a study of blood T cell repertoires in COVID-19. TCRdb keeps only in-frame clones here, not all; method: immunoSEQ multiplex PCR. The data hold about 170,000 clones, with less than 85% observed a single time. Sequenced: peripheral blood. The source of these receptors is a human donor with acute or convalescent COVID-19. The donor label of this sample is uncertain. The CDR3 runs from the conserved cysteine through the conserved F or W. D genes are given only for firm matches. Not every row has a clone size; where given, it reads once, few, many or a size class.

TRBV5-8	14	-	TRBJ2-1	few	TGTGCCAGCAGCGGGGCCGGCTCCTACAATGAGCAGTTCTTC	CASSGAGSYNEQFF
TRBV6-5	15	-	TRBJ1-2	-	TGTGCCAGCAGTCCATGGACAGACGGGATACGGAGCTACACCTTC	CASSPWTDGIRSYTF
TRBV18	15	TRBD2	TRBJ2-7	-	TGTGCCAGCTCACCGGGACTAGCGGGGTTCTACGAGCAGTACTTC	CASSPGLAGFYEQYF
TRBV7-3	16	TRBD2	TRBJ2-1	-	TGTGCCAGCAGCATAACAGCGGGGGGCGAATACAATGAGCAGTTCTTC	CASSITAGGEYNEQFF
TRBV5-1	15	TRBD1	TRBJ1-2	once	TGCGCCAGCAGCACTAGACAGGGCCCTACGGGTGGCTACACCTTC	CASSTRQGPTGGYTF
TRBV19	12	-	TRBJ2-7	-	TGTGCCAGTAGTATGGGCAGGTTCGAGCAGTACTTC	CASSMGRFEQYF
TRBV5-6	14	-	TRBJ1-5	-	-	CASSFGSGSQPGHF
TRBV29-1	15	TRBD1	TRBJ2-2	-	TGCAGCGCGTGGACAGGAACATGGAACACCGGGGAGCTGTTTTTT	CSAWTGTWNTGELFF
TRBV27	14	TRBD1	TRBJ1-2	-	TGTGCCAGCAGTTCCTCAGACAGGGGGCGCGGCTACACCTTC	CASSSSDRGRGYTF
TRBV5-4	15	-	TRBJ2-3	-	TGTGCCAGCAGCTTGGTGGGCGACAGAACAGATACGCAGTATTTT	CASSLVGDRTDTQYF
TRBV3-1/TRBV3-2	14	TRBD2	TRBJ2-7	-	TGTGCCAGCAGACCTCTCGGGGGGAACTACGAGCAGTACTTC	CASRPLGGNYEQYF
TRBV10-3	15	-	TRBJ1-1	-	TGTGCCATCAGTGAGTCTGGTCCAGAAAACACTGAAGCTTTCTTT	CAISESGPENTEAFF
TRBV28	16	TRBD1	TRBJ1-1	once	TGTGCCAGCAGTTTCCCCCAGGGGGTTTCGAACACTGAAGCTTTCTTT	CASSFPQGVSNTEAFF
TRBV27	15	-	TRBJ1-6	-	TGTGCCAGCAGTTCAAGGGAGACCTATAATTCACCCCTCCACTTT	CASSSRETYNSPLHF
TRBV6-1	16	TRBD1	TRBJ1-5	few	TGTGCCAGCAGTGAACAGGGGGCCAGTTTTTTTCAGCCCCAGCATTTT	CASSEQGASFFQPQHF
TRBV7-2	16	TRBD1	TRBJ2-7	-	TGTGCCAGCAGCTCACGGGGACAGGGAAGCTCCTACGAGCAGTACTTC	CASSSRGQGSSYEQYF
TRBV12-5	11	-	TRBJ1-5	-	TGTGCTAGTAAAGTGCGAGAGCCCCAGCATTTT	CASKVREPQHF
TRBV30	12	-	TRBJ2-3	-	TGTGCCTCGACCCCAGGGCCAGATACGCAGTATTTT	CASTPGPDTQYF
TRBV9	16	TRBD2	TRBJ2-3	-	TGTGCCAGCAGTGATCGGAAGCGGGGCGCCACAGATACGCAGTATTTT	CASSDRKRGATDTQYF
TRBV14	15	TRBD1	TRBJ1-4	-	TGTGCCAGCAGCCAAGCCGGGACAGGAAATGAAAAACTGTTTTTT	CASSQAGTGNEKLFF
TRBV6-2/TRBV6-3	14	TRBD1	TRBJ1-2	-	TGTGCCAGCAGACCTACAGGGGCTAACTATGGCTACACCTTC	CASRPTGANYGYTF
TRBV29-1	17	-	TRBJ2-7	few	TGCAGCGGGGTGACCGGGGGGACAGGTTTTGGACACTACGAGCAGTACTTC	CSGVTGGTGFGHYEQYF
TRBV28	14	-	TRBJ2-7	once	TGTGCCAGCAGAGCTGACAGGCCTCCCTACGAGCAGTACTTC	CASRADRPPYEQYF
TRBV7-9	14	TRBD1	TRBJ1-1	-	TGTGCCAGCAGTCACAGGGGGCAAGGAACTGAAGCTTTCTTT	CASSHRGQGTEAFF
TRBV9	16	TRBD1	TRBJ1-3	-	TGTGCCAGCAGCGTAGCTACGACAGGGGGAGGAAACACCATATATTTT	CASSVATTGGGNTIYF
TRBV3-1/TRBV3-2	15	-	TRBJ1-3	-	TGTGCCAGCAGCCAAGACGTTCTCTCTGGAAACACCATATATTTT	CASSQDVLSGNTIYF
TRBV3-1/TRBV3-2	15	-	TRBJ1-1	-	TGTGCCAGCAGCCAGGGAGGACTGTCGAACACTGAAGCTTTCTTT	CASSQGGLSNTEAFF
TRBV6-2/TRBV6-3	16	-	TRBJ1-2	-	TGTGCCAGCAGTTACAGGCTGGCAGGGAGGTCTATCGGCTACACCTTC	CASSYRLAGRSIGYTF
TRBV5-4	14	-	TRBJ1-1	-	TGTGCCAGCGCGCATCGGGATCTGAACACTGAAGCTTTCTTT	CASAHRDLNTEAFF
TRBV27	14	-	TRBJ2-1	-	TGTGCCAGCAGTTTAAGAGCCTCCTCAAATGGGCAGTTCTTC	CASSLRASSNGQFF
TRBV30	12	TRBD1	TRBJ2-7	-	TGTGCCTGGAGTAGGGGGCCCTACGAGCAGTACTTC	CAWSRGPYEQYF
TRBV5-1	15	TRBD1	TRBJ1-3	-	TGCGCCAGCAGCTTCGAAGGGGGCACTGGAAACACCATATATTTT	CASSFEGGTGNTIYF